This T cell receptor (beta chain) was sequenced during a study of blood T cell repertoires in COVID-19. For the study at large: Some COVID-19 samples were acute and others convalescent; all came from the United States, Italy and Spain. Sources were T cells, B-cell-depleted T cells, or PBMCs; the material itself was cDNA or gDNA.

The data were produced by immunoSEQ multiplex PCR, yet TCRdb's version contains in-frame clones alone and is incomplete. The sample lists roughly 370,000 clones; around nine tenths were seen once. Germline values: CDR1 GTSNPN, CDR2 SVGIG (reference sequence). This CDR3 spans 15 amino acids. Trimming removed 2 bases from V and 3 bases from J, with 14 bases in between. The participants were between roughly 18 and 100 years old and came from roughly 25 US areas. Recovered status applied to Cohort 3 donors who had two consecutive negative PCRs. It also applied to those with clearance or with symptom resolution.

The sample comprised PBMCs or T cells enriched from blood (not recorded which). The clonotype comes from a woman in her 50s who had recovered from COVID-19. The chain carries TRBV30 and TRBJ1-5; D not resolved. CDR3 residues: CAWSPPVVVNQPQHF. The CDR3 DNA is TGTGCCTGGAGTCCCCCGGTGGTGGTCAATCAGCCCCAGCATTTT.